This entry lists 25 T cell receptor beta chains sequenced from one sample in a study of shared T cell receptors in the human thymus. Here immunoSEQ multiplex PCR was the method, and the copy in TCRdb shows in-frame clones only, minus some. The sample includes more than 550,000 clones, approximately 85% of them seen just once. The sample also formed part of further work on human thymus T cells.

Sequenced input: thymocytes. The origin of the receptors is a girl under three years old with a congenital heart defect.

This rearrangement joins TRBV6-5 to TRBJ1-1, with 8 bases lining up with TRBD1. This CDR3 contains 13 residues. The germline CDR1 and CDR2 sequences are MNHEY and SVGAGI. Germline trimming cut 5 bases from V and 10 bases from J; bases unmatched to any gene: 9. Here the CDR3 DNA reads TGTGCCAGCAGTCCCGCAGGGGGCGCGGGAGCTTTCTTT. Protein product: CASSPAGGAGAFF.

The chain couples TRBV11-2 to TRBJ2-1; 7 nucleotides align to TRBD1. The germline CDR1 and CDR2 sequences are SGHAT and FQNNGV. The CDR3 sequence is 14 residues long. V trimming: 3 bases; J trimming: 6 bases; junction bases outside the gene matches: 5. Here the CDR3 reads CASSFSTGANEQFF. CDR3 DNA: TGTGCCAGCAGCTTCAGTACAGGGGCCAATGAGCAGTTCTTC. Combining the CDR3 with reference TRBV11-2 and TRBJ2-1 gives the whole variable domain EAGVAQSPRYKIIEKRQSVAFWCNPISGHATLYWYQQILGQGPKLLIQFQNNGVVDDSQLPKDRFSAERLKGVDSTLKIQPAKLEDSAVYLCASSFSTGANEQFFGPGTRLTVL.

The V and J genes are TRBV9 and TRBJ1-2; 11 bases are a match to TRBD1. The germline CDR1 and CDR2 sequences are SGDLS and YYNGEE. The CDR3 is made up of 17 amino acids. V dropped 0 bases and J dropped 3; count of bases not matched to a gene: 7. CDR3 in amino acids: CASSVEPGTGGDYGYTF. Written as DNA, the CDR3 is TGTGCCAGCAGCGTAGAGCCCGGGACAGGGGGGGACTATGGCTACACCTTC.

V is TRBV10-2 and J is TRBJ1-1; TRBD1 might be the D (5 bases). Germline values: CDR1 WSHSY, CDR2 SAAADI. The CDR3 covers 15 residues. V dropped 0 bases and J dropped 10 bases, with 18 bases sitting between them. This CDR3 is CASSESPGVGLGAFF. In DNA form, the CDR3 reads TGCGCCAGCAGTGAGTCTCCAGGTGTGGGGCTAGGAGCTTTCTTT.

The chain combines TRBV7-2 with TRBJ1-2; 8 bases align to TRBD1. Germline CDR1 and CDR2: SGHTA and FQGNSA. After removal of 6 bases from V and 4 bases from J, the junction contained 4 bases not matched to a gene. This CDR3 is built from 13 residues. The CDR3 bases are TGTGCCAGCAGTGACGGACAGGGCTATGGCTACACCTTC. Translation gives CASSDGQGYGYTF.

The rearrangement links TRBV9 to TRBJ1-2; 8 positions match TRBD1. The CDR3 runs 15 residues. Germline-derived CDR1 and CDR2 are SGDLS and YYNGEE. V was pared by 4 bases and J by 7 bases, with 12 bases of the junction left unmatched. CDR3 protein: CASSRVDRDPRGYTF. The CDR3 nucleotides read TGTGCCAGCAGCAGGGTGGACAGGGACCCACGTGGCTACACCTTC.

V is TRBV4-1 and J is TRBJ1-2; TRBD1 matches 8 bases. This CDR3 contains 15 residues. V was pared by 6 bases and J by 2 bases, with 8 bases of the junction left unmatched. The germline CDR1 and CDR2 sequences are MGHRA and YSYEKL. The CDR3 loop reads CASSTTGAPNYGYTF. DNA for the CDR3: TGCGCCAGCAGTACGACAGGGGCCCCCAACTATGGCTACACCTTC.

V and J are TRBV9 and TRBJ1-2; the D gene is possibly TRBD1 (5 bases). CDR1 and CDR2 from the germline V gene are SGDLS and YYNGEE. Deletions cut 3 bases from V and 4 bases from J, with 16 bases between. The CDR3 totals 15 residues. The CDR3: CASSGQWGGGYGYTF. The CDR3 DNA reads TGTGCCAGCAGCGGTCAGTGGGGCGGGGGCTATGGCTACACCTTC.

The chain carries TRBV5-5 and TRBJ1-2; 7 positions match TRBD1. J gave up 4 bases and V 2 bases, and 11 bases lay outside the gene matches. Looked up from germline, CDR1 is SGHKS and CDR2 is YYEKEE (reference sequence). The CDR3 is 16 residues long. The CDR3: CASSFARRTGVYGYTF. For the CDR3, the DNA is TGTGCCAGCAGCTTCGCCCGCCGGACAGGCGTCTATGGCTACACCTTC.

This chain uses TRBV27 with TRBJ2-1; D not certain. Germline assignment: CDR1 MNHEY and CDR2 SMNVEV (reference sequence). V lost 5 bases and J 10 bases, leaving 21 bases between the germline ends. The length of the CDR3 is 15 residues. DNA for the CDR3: TGTGCCAGCAGTCCCGGCCGAGGCTCTGGATGGGAGCAGTTCTTC. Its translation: CASSPGRGSGWEQFF.

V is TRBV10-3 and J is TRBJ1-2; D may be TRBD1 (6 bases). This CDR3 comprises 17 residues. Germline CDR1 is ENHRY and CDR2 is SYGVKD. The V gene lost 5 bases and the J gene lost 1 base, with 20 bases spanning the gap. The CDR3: CAISRVANRESNYGYTF. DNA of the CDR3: TGTGCCATCAGTCGCGTTGCCAACAGGGAAAGTAACTATGGCTACACCTTC.

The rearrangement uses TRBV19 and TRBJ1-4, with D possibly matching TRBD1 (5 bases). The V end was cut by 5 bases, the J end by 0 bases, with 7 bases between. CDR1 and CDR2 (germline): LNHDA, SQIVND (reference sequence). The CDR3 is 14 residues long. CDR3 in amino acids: CASSRRATNEKLFF. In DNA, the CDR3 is TGTGCCAGTAGTCGCAGGGCAACTAATGAAAAACTGTTTTTT.

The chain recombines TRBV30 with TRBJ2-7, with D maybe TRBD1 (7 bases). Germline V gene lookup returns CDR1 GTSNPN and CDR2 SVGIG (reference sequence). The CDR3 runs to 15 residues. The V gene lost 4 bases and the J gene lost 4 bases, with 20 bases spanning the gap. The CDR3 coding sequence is TGTGCCTGGACCAGGGGGAGGAGGGAGGCTTACGAGCAGTACTTC. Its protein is CAWTRGRREAYEQYF.

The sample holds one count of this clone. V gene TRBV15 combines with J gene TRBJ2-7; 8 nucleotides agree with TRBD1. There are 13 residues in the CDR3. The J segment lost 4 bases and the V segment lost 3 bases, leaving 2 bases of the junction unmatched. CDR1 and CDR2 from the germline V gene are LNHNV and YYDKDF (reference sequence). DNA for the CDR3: TGTGCCACCAGCAGGGACAGGGAATACGAGCAGTACTTC. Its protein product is CATSRDREYEQYF. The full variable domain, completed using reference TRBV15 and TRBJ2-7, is DAMVIQNPRYQVTQFGKPVTLSCSQTLNHNVMYWYQQKSSQAPKLLFHYYDKDFNNEADTPDNFQSRRPNTSFCFLDIRSPGLGDTAMYLCATSRDREYEQYFGPGTRLTVT.

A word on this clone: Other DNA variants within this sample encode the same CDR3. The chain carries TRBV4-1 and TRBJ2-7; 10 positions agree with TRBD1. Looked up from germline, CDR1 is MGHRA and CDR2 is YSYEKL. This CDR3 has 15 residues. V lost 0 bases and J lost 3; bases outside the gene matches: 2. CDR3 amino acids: CASSQDGTGDYEQYF. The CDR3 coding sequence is TGCGCCAGCAGCCAAGACGGGACAGGGGACTACGAGCAGTACTTC.

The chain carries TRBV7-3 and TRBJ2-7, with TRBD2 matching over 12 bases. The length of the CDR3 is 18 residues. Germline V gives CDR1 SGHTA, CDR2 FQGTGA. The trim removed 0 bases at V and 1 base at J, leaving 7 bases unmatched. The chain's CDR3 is CASSLTGLAGGPSYEQYF. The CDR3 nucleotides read TGTGCCAGCAGCTTAACTGGGCTAGCGGGGGGGCCGTCCTACGAGCAGTACTTC.

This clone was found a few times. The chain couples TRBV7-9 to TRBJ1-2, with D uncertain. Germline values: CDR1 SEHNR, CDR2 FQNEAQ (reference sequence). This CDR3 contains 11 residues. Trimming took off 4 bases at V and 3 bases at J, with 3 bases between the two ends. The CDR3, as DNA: TGTGCCAGCAGCTCCGACTATGGCTACACCTTC. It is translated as CASSSDYGYTF. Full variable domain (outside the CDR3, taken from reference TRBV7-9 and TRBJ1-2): DTGVSQNPRHKITKRGQNVTFRCDPISEHNRLYWYRQTLGQGPEFLTYFQNEAQLEKSRLLSDRFSAERPKGSFSTLEIQRTEQGDSAMYLCASSSDYGYTFGSGTRLTVV.

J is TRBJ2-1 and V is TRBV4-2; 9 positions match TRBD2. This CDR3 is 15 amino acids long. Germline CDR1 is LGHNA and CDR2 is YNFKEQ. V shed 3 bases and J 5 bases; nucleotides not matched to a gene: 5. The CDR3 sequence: CASSHLAGVNNEQFF. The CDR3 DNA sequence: TGTGCCAGCAGCCATTTAGCGGGGGTGAACAATGAGCAGTTCTTC.

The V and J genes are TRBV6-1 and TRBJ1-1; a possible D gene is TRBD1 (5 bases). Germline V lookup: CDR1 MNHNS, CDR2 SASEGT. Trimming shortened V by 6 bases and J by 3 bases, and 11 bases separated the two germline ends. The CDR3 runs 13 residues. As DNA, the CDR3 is TGTGCCAGCAGATTGAACAGGTACACTGAAGCTTTCTTT. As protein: CASRLNRYTEAFF.

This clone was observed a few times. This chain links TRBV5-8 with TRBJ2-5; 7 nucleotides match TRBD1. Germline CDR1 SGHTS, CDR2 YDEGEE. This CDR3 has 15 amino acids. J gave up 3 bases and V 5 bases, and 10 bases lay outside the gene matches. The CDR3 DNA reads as TGTGCCAGCAGACCAAGACAGGGTGAGGAAGAGACCCAGTACTTC. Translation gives CASRPRQGEEETQYF.

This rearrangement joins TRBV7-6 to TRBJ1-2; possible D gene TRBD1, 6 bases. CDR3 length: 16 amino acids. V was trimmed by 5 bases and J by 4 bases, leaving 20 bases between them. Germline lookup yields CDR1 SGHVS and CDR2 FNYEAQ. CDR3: CASSIAQGYETYGYTF. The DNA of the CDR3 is TGTGCCAGCAGCATTGCACAGGGATATGAAACCTATGGCTACACCTTC. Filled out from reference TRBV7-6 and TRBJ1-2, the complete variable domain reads GAGVSQSPRYKVTKRGQDVALRCDPISGHVSLYWYRQALGQGPEFLTYFNYEAQQDKSGLPNDRFSAERPEGSISTLTIQRTEQRDSAMYRCASSIAQGYETYGYTFGSGTRLTVV.

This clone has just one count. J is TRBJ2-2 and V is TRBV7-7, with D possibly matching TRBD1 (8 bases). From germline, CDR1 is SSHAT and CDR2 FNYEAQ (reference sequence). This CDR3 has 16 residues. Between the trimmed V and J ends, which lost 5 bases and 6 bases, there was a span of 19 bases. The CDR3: CASSASGGGGPGELFF. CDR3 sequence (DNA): TGTGCCAGCAGCGCATCAGGGGGCGGGGGCCCCGGGGAGCTGTTTTTT.

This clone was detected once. The CDR3 nucleotides are TGTGCCAGCAGCTGCCCCCCTCAACCGGGACAGGGGGTTCACGAGCAGTACTTC. Protein: CASSCPPQPGQGVHEQYF. The rearrangement joins TRBV5-5 to TRBJ2-7, with 11 bases matching TRBD1. Germline CDR1 reads SGHKS; CDR2 reads YYEKEE (reference sequence). CDR3 length: 18 amino acids. J was trimmed by 5 bases and V by 3 bases; bases with no gene match: 16.

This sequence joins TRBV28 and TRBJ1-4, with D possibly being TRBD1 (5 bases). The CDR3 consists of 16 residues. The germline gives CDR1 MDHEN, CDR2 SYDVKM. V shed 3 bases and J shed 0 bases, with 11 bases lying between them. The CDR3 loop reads CASSLGGTATNEKLFF. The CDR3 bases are TGTGCCAGCAGTTTGGGAGGGACTGCAACTAATGAAAAACTGTTTTTT.

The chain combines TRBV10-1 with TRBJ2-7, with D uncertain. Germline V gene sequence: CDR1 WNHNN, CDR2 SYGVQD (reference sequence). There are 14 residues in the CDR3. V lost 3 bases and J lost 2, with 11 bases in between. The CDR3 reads CASSEADSTYEQYF. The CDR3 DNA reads TGCGCCAGCAGTGAAGCCGATAGCACCTACGAGCAGTACTTC.